This TCR beta chain was found in a study of OX40 agonist ivuxolimab in advanced cancers. Study summary: Patients were dosed intravenously with ivuxolimab at 0.01 to 10 mg/kg every 2 weeks.

From germline, CDR1 is MNHEY and CDR2 SMNVEV (reference sequence). The CDR3 covers 16 residues. The V end was cut by 6 bases, the J end by 0 bases, with 12 bases between. Using immunoSEQ multiplex PCR, the repertoire was profiled, and TCRdb retains in-frame clones only, with some absent. This table has 80,000 or so clones, roughly 91% appearing once. The sequence was obtained from an adult with an advanced solid tumor such as melanoma, head and neck, liver or kidney cancer. The specimen comprised CD4+ or CD8+ T cells sorted from blood, sampled in a trial of the OX40 agonist ivuxolimab. This chain uses TRBV27 with TRBJ1-6, with D tentatively TRBD1 (5 bases). CDR3 in DNA: TGTGCCAGCAGCCTGTGGGGGGGCTCCTATAATTCACCCCTCCACTTT. It yields the protein CASSLWGGSYNSPLHF.